Listed below are T cell receptor beta chains from one sample, sequenced in a study of T cell responses to AZD1222 COVID-19 vaccine. Method: immunoSEQ multiplex PCR; TCRdb's copy keeps in-frame clones and lacks some. Of 100,000 to 120,000 clones in the sample, approximately 89% were seen once. Sample: peripheral blood, taken 28 days after the second AZD1222 dose. The receptors derive from an adult who received the AZD1222 COVID-19 vaccine. Both conserved end residues are part of each CDR3. The order of the fields is J gene, clone size, D gene, V gene, CDR3 protein, CDR3 DNA. D genes are given only for firm matches. Expanded clones get a size class; other rows say once, few or many, or leave the size out.

TRBJ2-5,once,TRBD1,TRBV5-1,CASSPGQRQQETQYF,TGCGCCAGCAGCCCGGGACAGCGTCAACAAGAGACCCAGTACTTC
TRBJ1-1,NA,TRBD1,TRBV25-1,CASSKRRDRNTEAFF,TGTGCCAGCAGTAAAAGGCGGGACAGGAACACTGAAGCTTTCTTT
TRBJ2-5,NA,TRBD1,TRBV5-1,CASSTGGAEETQYF,TGCGCCAGCAGTACAGGGGGCGCGGAGGAGACCCAGTACTTC
TRBJ2-7,NA,TRBD1,TRBV5-6,CASSSSTGPNSYEQYF,TGTGCCAGCAGCTCTTCGACAGGGCCAAACTCCTACGAGCAGTACTTC
TRBJ2-4,NA,NA,TRBV2,CASSRTWSQNIQYF,TGTGCCAGCAGTCGGACCTGGTCCCAAAACATTCAGTACTTC
TRBJ1-1,NA,NA,TRBV3-1/TRBV3-2,CASSQDSRNTEAFF,TGTGCCAGCAGCCAGGACAGTAGAAACACTGAAGCTTTCTTT
TRBJ1-2,NA,NA,TRBV6-5,CASRCSGIGCGYTF,TGTGCCAGCAGATGCTCGGGAATAGGCTGCGGCTACACCTTC
TRBJ2-1,few,NA,TRBV5-4,CASSSPGTVASNEQFF,TGTGCCAGCAGCTCGCCCGGGACGGTGGCAAGCAATGAGCAGTTCTTC
TRBJ1-2,once,NA,TRBV10-3,CAISELKTVLRYGYTF,TGTGCCATCAGTGAGCTAAAGACAGTCCTTCGCTATGGCTACACCTTC
TRBJ1-3,once,NA,TRBV5-5,CASSPYSGNTIYF,TGTGCCAGCAGCCCCTACTCTGGAAACACCATATATTTT
TRBJ2-3,NA,NA,TRBV5-1,CASSWRSTDTQYF,TGCGCCAGCAGCTGGCGGAGCACAGATACGCAGTATTTT
TRBJ2-1,NA,NA,TRBV21-1,CASSKVGEAVKGEQFF,TGTGCCAGCAGCAAAGTCGGAGAAGCGGTCAAGGGTGAGCAGTTCTTC
TRBJ2-7,NA,NA,TRBV4-3,CASSQSPDLAYEQYF,TGCGCCAGCAGCCAATCCCCGGACTTAGCCTACGAGCAGTACTTC
TRBJ1-5,NA,NA,TRBV21-1,CASLKGEGFYNQPQHF,TGTGCCAGCCTCAAAGGGGAAGGGTTTTACAATCAGCCCCAGCATTTT
TRBJ1-1,NA,NA,TRBV2,CASSEEGPQHMNTEAFF,TGTGCCAGCAGTGAAGAGGGACCCCAGCACATGAACACTGAAGCTTTCTTT
TRBJ1-5,NA,NA,TRBV18,CASSSENQPQHF,TGTGCCAGCTCATCAGAAAATCAGCCCCAGCATTTT
TRBJ1-5,few,NA,TRBV7-9,CASSLGVGYQPQHF,TGTGCCAGCAGCTTAGGGGTGGGTTATCAGCCCCAGCATTTT
TRBJ2-7,NA,NA,TRBV23-1,CASSHRQGELASGYEQYF,TGCGCCAGCTCCCACCGTCAGGGGGAGTTGGCTAGCGGCTACGAGCAGTACTTC